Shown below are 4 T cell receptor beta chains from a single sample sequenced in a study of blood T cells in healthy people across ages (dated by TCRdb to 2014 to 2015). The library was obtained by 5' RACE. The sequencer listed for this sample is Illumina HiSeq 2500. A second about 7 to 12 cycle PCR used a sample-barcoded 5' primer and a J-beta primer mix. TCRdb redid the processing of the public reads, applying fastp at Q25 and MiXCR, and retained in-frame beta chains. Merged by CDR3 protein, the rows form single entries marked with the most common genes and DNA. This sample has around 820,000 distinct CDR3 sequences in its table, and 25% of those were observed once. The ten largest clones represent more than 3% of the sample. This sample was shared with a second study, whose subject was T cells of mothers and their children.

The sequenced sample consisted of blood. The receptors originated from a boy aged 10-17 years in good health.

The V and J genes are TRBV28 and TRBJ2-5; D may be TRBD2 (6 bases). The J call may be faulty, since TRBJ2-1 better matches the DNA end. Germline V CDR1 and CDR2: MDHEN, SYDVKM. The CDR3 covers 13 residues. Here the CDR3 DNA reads TGTGCCAGCAGTCGGGACTTGAACAATGAGCAGTTCTTC. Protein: CASSRDLNNEQFF.

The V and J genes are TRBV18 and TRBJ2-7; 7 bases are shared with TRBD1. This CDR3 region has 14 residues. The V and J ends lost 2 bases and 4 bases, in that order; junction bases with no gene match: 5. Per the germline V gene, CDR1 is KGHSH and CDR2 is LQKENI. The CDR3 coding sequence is TGTGCCAGCTCACCATCAGGGGGAGTTTACGAGCAGTACTTC. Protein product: CASSPSGGVYEQYF.

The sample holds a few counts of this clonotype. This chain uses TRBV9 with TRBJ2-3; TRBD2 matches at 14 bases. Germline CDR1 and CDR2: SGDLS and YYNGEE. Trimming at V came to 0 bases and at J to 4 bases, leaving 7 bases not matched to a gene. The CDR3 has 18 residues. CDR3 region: CASSVGGTSGGRADTQYF. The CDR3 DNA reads TGTGCCAGCAGCGTAGGAGGGACTAGCGGGGGTAGGGCAGATACGCAGTATTTT.

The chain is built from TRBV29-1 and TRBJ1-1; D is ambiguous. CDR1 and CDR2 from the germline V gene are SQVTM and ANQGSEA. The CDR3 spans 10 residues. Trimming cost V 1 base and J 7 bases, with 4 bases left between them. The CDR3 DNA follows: TGCAGCGTTGAAGTTTTTGAAGCTTTCTTT. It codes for CSVEVFEAFF.